The sequence of this TCR beta chain was determined in a study of blood T cells in healthy people across ages. V was trimmed by 6 bases and J by 8 bases, leaving 13 bases between them. CDR3 length equals 13 residues. Study findings and constraints: Without sorted subsets, naive and antigen-experienced compartments could not be conclusively compared.

Sample-barcoded 5' priming and a J-beta primer mix drove a second PCR of roughly 7 to 11 cycles. Unique molecular identifiers of 12 random nucleotides labeled each cDNA. TCRdb re-called the 5' RACE reads through MiXCR, storing one row per CDR3 protein. The sample records under 2 million distinct CDR3 sequences, about 31% being singletons. Only a few counts were recorded for this clonotype. Its antigen is undetermined. Sequencing used blood. The sequence came from a woman aged 30 to 39 in good health. The chain has TRBV12-3 or TRBV12-4 and TRBJ1-4; TRBD1 is a possible D gene (5 bases). CDR3 in DNA: TGTGCCAGCAGAACGACGCGGGGGGAAAAACTGTTTTTT. It encodes CASRTTRGEKLFF.